A selection of T cell receptor beta chains follows, all from one sample in a study of PD-1 blockade in classical Hodgkin lymphoma. Generated by immunoSEQ multiplex PCR, the TCRdb table keeps only in-frame clones and is missing some. The data contain 110,000 or so clones, roughly 87% of them singletons. The source was peripheral blood mononuclear cells (PBMCs), collected before the fourth cycle of nivolumab. The receptors come from a human donor with classical Hodgkin lymphoma. CDR3s include the opening cysteine and the closing phenylalanine or tryptophan. A D gene is named only where the DNA matches it firmly. Size tells how often a clone was seen (once, few, many) or the class of an expanded clone, and some rows leave it out.

abundance,v_gene,d_gene,j_gene,CDR3nt,CDR3aa
.,TRBV6-1,.,TRBJ2-7,TGTGCCAGCAGTGACGCCGAAAGGGTCACCTACGAGCAGTACTTC,CASSDAERVTYEQYF
.,TRBV27,TRBD1,TRBJ2-7,TGTGCCAGCAGTCCACACCTTTCGGGACAGGGACACTACGAGCAGTACTTC,CASSPHLSGQGHYEQYF
.,TRBV27,TRBD1,TRBJ1-2,TGTGCCAGCACCCGGGACGGTGGACAGGGAAAATCTTACGGCTACACCTTC,CASTRDGGQGKSYGYTF
.,TRBV30,.,TRBJ1-3,TGTGCCTGGAGTGTGACGGTCTCTGGAAACACCATATATTTT,CAWSVTVSGNTIYF
once,TRBV5-4,TRBD1,TRBJ1-2,TGTGCCAGCAGCTGGGGGACAGGCGACTATGGCTACACCTTC,CASSWGTGDYGYTF
.,TRBV5-4,.,TRBJ2-3,TGTGCCAGCAGCTTTGACAGGACCCCCACAGATACGCAGTATTTT,CASSFDRTPTDTQYF
.,TRBV18,TRBD1,TRBJ1-1,TGTGCCAGCTCACTGCCTACGACAGGGCACACTGAAGCTTTCTTT,CASSLPTTGHTEAFF
.,TRBV5-1,.,TRBJ1-2,TGCGCCAGCAGCTTGGGGGCGGCGGGCGCAGGGTATGGCTACACCTTC,CASSLGAAGAGYGYTF
.,TRBV19,TRBD1,TRBJ1-3,TGTGCCAGTAGTATACGACAGGGGCGAAACACCATATATTTT,CASSIRQGRNTIYF
.,TRBV5-6,.,TRBJ1-1,TGTGCCAGCAGCTTTGGCACTGAAGCTTTCTTT,CASSFGTEAFF
.,TRBV2,.,TRBJ2-3,TGTGCCAGCAGTGTCTCCTCCGCCAAAAGCACAGATACGCAGTATTTT,CASSVSSAKSTDTQYF
.,TRBV6-1,.,TRBJ1-1,TGTGCCAGCAGTTCGACACAGAACACTGAAGCTTTCTTT,CASSSTQNTEAFF
.,TRBV19,.,TRBJ1-1,TGTGCCAGTAGTATAGAGAGAGGACGAGCTTTCTTT,CASSIERGRAFF